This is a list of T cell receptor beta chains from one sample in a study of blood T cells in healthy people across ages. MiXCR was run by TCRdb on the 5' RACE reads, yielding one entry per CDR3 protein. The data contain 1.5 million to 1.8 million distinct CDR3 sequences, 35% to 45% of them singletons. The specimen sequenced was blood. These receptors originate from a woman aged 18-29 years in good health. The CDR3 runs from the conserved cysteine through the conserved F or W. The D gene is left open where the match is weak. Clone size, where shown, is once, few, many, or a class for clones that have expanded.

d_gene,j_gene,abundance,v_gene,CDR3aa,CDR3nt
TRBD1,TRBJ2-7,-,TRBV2,CASSSTDRVYEQYF,TGTGCCAGCAGCTCCACGGACAGGGTCTACGAGCAGTACTTC
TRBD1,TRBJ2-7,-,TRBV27,CASSLSTGVSEQYF,TGTGCCAGCAGCCTGAGTACAGGGGTCTCCGAGCAGTACTTC
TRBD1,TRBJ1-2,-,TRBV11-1,CASSRRTGEPGYTF,TGTGCCAGCAGTCGACGAACAGGGGAACCTGGCTACACCTTC
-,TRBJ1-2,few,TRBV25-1,CASSEIGIGYTF,TGTGCCAGCAGTGAAATAGGGATTGGCTACACCTTC
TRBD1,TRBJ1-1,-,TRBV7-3,CASSLAQGASEAFF,TGTGCCAGCAGCTTAGCGCAGGGGGCGTCAGAAGCTTTCTTT
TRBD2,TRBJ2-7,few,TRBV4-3,CASSRRTSGSSYEQYF,TGCGCCAGCAGCCGCCGGACTAGCGGTAGCTCCTACGAGCAGTACTTC
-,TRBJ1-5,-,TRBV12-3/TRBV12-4,CASGPQGVQPQHF,TGTGCCAGCGGCCCCCAAGGGGTCCAGCCCCAGCATTTT
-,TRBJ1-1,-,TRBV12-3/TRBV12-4,CASSLASYTEAFF,TGTGCCAGCAGTTTAGCAAGCTACACTGAAGCTTTCTTT
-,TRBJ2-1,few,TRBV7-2,CASSLVPTPAEQFF,TGTGCCAGCAGCTTAGTCCCTACTCCCGCTGAGCAGTTCTTC
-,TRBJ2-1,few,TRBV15,CATSRRLASYNEQFF,TGTGCCACCAGCAGACGACTGGCATCCTACAATGAGCAGTTCTTC
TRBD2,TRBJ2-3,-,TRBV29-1,CSVASGGGTDMQYF,TGCAGCGTTGCTAGCGGGGGGGGCACAGATATGCAGTATTTT
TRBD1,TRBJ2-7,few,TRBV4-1,CASSQPGQASYEQYF,TGCGCCAGCAGCCAACCGGGACAGGCCTCATACGAGCAGTACTTC
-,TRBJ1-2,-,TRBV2,CASSSALVGYGYTF,TGTGCCAGCAGCTCCGCCTTGGTGGGCTATGGCTACACCTTC
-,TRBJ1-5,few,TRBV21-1,CASNRLQGNRMSNQPQHF,TGTGCCAGCAACCGTCTACAGGGTAACCGTATGAGCAATCAGCCCCAGCATTTT
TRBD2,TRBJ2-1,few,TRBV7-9,CASRPTSGGAGNEQFF,TGTGCCAGCAGGCCAACTAGCGGGGGGGCCGGCAATGAGCAGTTCTTC
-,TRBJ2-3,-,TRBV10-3,CATHLAPTDTQYF,TGTGCCACCCACCTAGCGCCAACAGATACGCAGTATTTT
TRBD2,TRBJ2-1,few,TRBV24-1,CATVAGNNEQFF,TGTGCCACCGTAGCGGGTAACAATGAGCAGTTCTTC
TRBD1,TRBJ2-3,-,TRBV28,CASSLSGQGASTDTQYF,TGTGCCAGCAGTTTATCGGGACAGGGGGCATCTACAGATACGCAGTATTTT
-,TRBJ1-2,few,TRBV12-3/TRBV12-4,CASREGGRAYGYTF,TGTGCCAGCAGAGAAGGTGGGAGGGCCTATGGCTACACCTTC
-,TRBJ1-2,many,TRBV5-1,CASSGGSNYGYTF,TGTGCCAGCAGCGGTGGTTCTAACTATGGCTACACCTTC
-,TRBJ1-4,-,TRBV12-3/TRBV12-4,CASRYAGTEKLFF,TGTGCCAGCAGATATGCCGGGACCGAAAAACTGTTTTTT
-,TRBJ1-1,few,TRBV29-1,CSGRQNLNTEAFF,TGCAGCGGAAGACAGAACCTGAACACTGAAGCTTTCTTT
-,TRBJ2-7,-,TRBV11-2,CASSPVWVGDEQYF,TGTGCCAGCAGCCCCGTCTGGGTAGGAGACGAGCAGTACTTC
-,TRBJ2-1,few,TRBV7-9,CASSTSVPGGGSYNEQFF,TGTGCCAGCAGCACTTCGGTTCCTGGGGGCGGGAGTTACAATGAGCAGTTCTTC
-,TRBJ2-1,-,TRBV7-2,CASSFSTRLPNNEQFF,TGTGCCAGCAGCTTCTCTACTAGGTTACCTAACAATGAGCAGTTCTTC
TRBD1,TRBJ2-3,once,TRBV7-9,CASSPGAGGGLTATDTQYF,TGTGCCAGCAGCCCCGGGGCAGGGGGCGGGTTGACGGCCACAGATACGCAGTATTTT
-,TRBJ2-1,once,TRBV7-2,CASSLVGGRGSYNEQFF,TGTGCCAGCAGCTTAGTAGGGGGTCGGGGCTCCTACAATGAGCAGTTCTTC
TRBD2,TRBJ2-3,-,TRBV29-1,CSAQTSGGSDTQYF,TGCAGCGCCCAGACTAGCGGGGGTTCGGATACGCAGTATTTT
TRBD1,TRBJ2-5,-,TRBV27,CASSKPGTGVRNEQYF,TGTGCCAGCAGTAAACCCGGGACAGGGGTACGCAATGAGCAGTACTTC
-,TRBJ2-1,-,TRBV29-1,CSVPIGPSYNEQFF,TGCAGCGTCCCCATTGGCCCATCCTACAATGAGCAGTTCTTC
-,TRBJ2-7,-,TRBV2,CAVGPESYEQYF,TGTGCCGTCGGACCGGAGTCCTACGAGCAGTACTTC